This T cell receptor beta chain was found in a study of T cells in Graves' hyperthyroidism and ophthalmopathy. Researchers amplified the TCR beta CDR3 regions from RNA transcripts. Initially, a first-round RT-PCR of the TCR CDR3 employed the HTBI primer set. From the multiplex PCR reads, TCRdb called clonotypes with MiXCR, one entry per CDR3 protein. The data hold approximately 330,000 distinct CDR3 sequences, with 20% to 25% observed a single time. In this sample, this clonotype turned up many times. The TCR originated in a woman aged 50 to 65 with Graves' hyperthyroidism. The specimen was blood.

The DNA for the CDR3 is TGTGCCAGCAGTTTCGCAGGGGGGGCTAGTGAGCAGTACTTC. Translating gives CASSFAGGASEQYF. V and J are TRBV12-3 or TRBV12-4 and TRBJ2-7, with D perhaps being TRBD1 or TRBD2 (7 bases each). This CDR3 spans 14 amino acids. Trimming shortened V by 3 bases and J by 7 bases, and 16 bases separated the two germline ends.